The text below deals with one TCR beta chain. Using immunoSEQ multiplex PCR, the repertoire was profiled, and TCRdb retains in-frame clones only, with some absent. Among around 9,200 clones listed, roughly 58% were seen once. The data stem from a study of tumour-infiltrating T cells in Burkitt lymphoma. On the study more broadly: Survival, overall and progression-free, tracked with productive clonality.

In germline, CDR1 is SGHRS, CDR2 YFSETQ. V was shortened by 0 bases and J by 8 bases, with 14 bases between the two germline ends. The CDR3 length is 14 residues. Sequencing used tumor tissue. This TCR derives from a human donor with diffuse large B-cell lymphoma. The rearrangement uses TRBV5-1 and TRBJ1-1, with D perhaps matching TRBD1 (5 bases). The CDR3 is CASSLGGGAAEAFF. CDR3 sequence (DNA): TGCGCCAGCAGCTTGGGTGGGGGAGCAGCAGAAGCTTTCTTT.